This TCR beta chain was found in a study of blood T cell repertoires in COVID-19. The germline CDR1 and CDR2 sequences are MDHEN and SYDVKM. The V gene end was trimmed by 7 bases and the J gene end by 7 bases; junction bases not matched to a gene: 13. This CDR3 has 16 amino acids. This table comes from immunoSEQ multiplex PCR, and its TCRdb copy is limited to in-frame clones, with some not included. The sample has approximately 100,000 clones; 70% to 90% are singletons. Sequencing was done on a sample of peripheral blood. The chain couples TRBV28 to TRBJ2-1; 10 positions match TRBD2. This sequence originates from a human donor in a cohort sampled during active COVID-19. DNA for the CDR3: TGTGCCAGCACCCCTAGCGGGAGCGGCTTATCGAATGAGCAGTTCTTC. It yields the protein CASTPSGSGLSNEQFF.